The present entry profiles one T cell receptor beta chain with its context. Its specificity is unknown. This record comes from a study of cytomegalovirus exposure and HLA in healthy donors. General study points: Analyzed later, association rates of TCRs varied across HLA loci, with DRB1 most and HLA-C fewest.

The length of the CDR3 is 15 residues. Germline V lookup: CDR1 LNHNV, CDR2 YYDKDF (reference sequence). V gave up 0 bases and J gave up 7 bases, with 12 bases separating them. PCR employed 60 Vbeta and 13 Jbeta primers. Here immunoSEQ multiplex PCR was the method, and the copy in TCRdb shows in-frame clones only, minus some. Of about 94,000 clones detected, less than 80% appear once; the ten largest clones hold roughly 1.5%. The specimen was PBMCs. The TCR originated in a male donor in good health and CMV-seronegative. This chain links TRBV15 with TRBJ1-4; D gene unclear. CDR3 residues: CATSRDQGSGEKLFF. The CDR3 DNA reads as TGTGCCACCAGCAGAGATCAAGGGAGTGGTGAAAAACTGTTTTTT.